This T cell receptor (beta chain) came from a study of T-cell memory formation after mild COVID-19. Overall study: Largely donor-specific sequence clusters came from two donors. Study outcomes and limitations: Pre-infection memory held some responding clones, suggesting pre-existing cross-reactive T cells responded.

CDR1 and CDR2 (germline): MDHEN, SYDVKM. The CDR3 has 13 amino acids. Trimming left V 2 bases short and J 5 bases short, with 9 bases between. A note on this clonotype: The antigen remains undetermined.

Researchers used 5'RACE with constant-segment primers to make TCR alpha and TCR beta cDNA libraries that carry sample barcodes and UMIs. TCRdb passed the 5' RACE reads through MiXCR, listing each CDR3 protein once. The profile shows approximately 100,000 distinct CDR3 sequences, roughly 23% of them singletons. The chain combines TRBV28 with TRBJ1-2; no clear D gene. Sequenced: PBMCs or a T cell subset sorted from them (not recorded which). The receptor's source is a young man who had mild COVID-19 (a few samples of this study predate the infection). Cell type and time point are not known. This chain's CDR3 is CASSLIPAYGYTF. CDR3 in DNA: TGTGCCAGCAGTTTAATCCCGGCTTATGGCTACACCTTC.